This T cell receptor (beta chain) derives from a study of blood T cell repertoires in COVID-19 (TCRdb year 2020). Study-wide context: Samples from collaborators originated in the United States, Italy and Spain and spanned both the acute and convalescent phases of COVID-19. The material from the prospective study consisted of cDNA or gDNA derived from T cells, B-cell-depleted T cells, or PBMCs. Deeply sampled blood TCRbeta repertoires from subjects exposed to, actively infected with, or recovered from COVID-19 were included in the dataset. The repertoires were released in a freely available public database intended as a resource for research on the immune response to SARS-CoV-2. Samples were obtained from the ongoing ImmuneRACE study (first 160 participants) and from about 1,300 subjects provided by 6 global collaborators. The sample metadata nearly always contained a de-identified subject ID, COVID-19 status, age in years and sex. Where available, HLA class I and class II types were obtained from metadata supplied by the sample provider rather than from assay-based typing.

The CDR3 spans 12 residues, from the cysteine through the phenylalanine. The sequence is cut down to CDR3 DNA, 36 bases in frame from base 1. The germline V gene yields SGHDT for CDR1 and YYEEEE for CDR2. V is pared back by 4 bases and J by 4 bases, with 9 bases lying between the germline termini. In the case of this clone: It has no known antigen specificity. No much larger clone is present one base from it, and per-base qualities are unavailable.

TCRbeta CDR3 regions were amplified from genomic DNA by means of the immunoSEQ Assay, a bias-controlled multiplex PCR. The published analysis was carried out like this. Within the assay, amplification of reference gene primers was used to estimate how many nucleated cells each sample contained. To quantify the absolute abundance of each unique TCRbeta CDR3 rearrangement, sequence reads were collapsed and filtered. For each sample, productive Simpson clonality was calculated as the square root of Simpson's diversity index over productive rearrangements. Held by TCRdb, this immuneACCESS table contains in-frame sequences only and omits some clones. Under half of the omission traces to an unresolved V gene where checked; the cause of the rest is unknown. The DNA was the basis for D and trimming; V, J and clone size are from that table. The sample profile shows about 200,000 clones; roughly four fifths of them were found once. The biggest ten clones account for 12% of the sample.

Participants in the prospective study were enrolled through a virtual design, were aged roughly 18 to 90 years, and lived in 24 United States geographic areas. In the prospective study, participants were assigned to cohorts based on the clinical history participants reported in a screening survey and a study questionnaire. For ImmuneRACE Cohort 3, a participant was defined as recovered based on two consecutive negative NP/OP PCR tests, clearance by a healthcare professional, or resolution of symptoms. In the prospective study, mobile phlebotomists collected whole blood, serum and a nasopharyngeal or oropharyngeal swab from each participant. Prospective study participants could optionally give additional blood draws and questionnaires over an approximately two-month period. Before DNA extraction, blood samples from the prospective study were shipped at room temperature or frozen. Overall results and qualifications from the work: How much clinical and demographic metadata was included differed by source and by participant, and the metadata was provided uncurated.

Sequencing was carried out using PBMCs or T cells enriched from blood (not recorded which). The clonotype was recovered from a man aged 35 to 55 who had recovered from COVID-19. Rearrangement joined TRBV5-6 to TRBJ2-7; the D gene cannot be resolved reliably. The CDR3 protein is CASSVLPYEQYF. The sequenced DNA: TGTGCCAGCAGCGTACTCCCGTACGAGCAGTACTTC.